This T cell receptor (beta chain) was documented in a study of T cell responses to AZD1222 COVID-19 vaccine. Trimming stripped 3 bases from V and 4 bases from J, with 11 bases between. The CDR3 has 14 amino acids. Germline V gives CDR1 LNHDA, CDR2 SQIVND (reference sequence). Study-wide results and caveats: With two AZD1222 doses given, Spike-specific TCR breadth and depth both rose. Close to half of all spike-specific TCRs reportedly target regions of the variants that are unmutated.

Sequencing was performed with immunoSEQ multiplex PCR; in TCRdb, only in-frame clones are kept and a portion is missing. This sample has more than 100,000 clones, with almost 85% found just once. Of note for this clone: Antigen specificity is unknown.

The chain links TRBV19 to TRBJ2-3; D gene unclear. The receptor was isolated from an adult who received the MenACWY meningococcal vaccine as a control. Here the sequenced sample was peripheral blood, taken 28 days after the second dose of the MenACWY control vaccine. Here the CDR3 DNA reads TGTGCCAGTAGTATGTATCAGCCCGCAGATACGCAGTATTTT. Protein: CASSMYQPADTQYF.